This T cell receptor (beta chain) was sequenced during a study of cytomegalovirus exposure and HLA in healthy donors. Study-level background: Assignment to the Caucasian-associated ancestry cluster applied to approximately 80% of the 300 to 500 genotyped donors. Study-level findings and limits: Some highly shared sequence variants likely arose as a pipeline artifact.

Use of 60 Vbeta and 13 Jbeta primers characterized the PCR. Sequenced by immunoSEQ multiplex PCR; TCRdb stores in-frame clones only, minus some. The table includes almost 90,000 clones, less than 85% detected once. In the case of this clone: Its matching antigen is unknown.

The ends lost 5 bases at V and 6 bases at J; junction bases unmatched: 6. The germline CDR1 and CDR2 sequences are GTSNPN and SVGIG (reference sequence). This CDR3 comprises 13 residues. The clonotype comes from a man between 40 and 49 years old in good health and CMV-seropositive. Sequencing was carried out using PBMCs. This chain joins TRBV30 and TRBJ2-5; TRBD2 agrees at 10 bases. CDR3 DNA: TGTGCCTGGCGACTAGCGGGCTCAAAGACCCAGTACTTC. Amino acids: CAWRLAGSKTQYF.